This is a list of T cell receptor beta chains from one sample in a study of blood T cell repertoires in COVID-19. Data came from immunoSEQ multiplex PCR; TCRdb stores just in-frame clones and leaves some out. The sample shows about 140,000 clones, 75% to 85% of them seen only once. Sequencing used peripheral blood. The source is an elderly woman with acute or convalescent COVID-19. Both conserved end residues are part of each CDR3.

j_call,v_call,cdr3_aa
TRBJ2-2,TRBV18,CASSAYSIGLAGERSTGELFF
TRBJ2-3,TRBV28,CASSFNQKPLDTQYF
TRBJ2-5,TRBV4-1,CASSQDLRYQETQYF
TRBJ2-3,TRBV27,CASSQTSGTQYF
TRBJ1-2,TRBV6-5,CASTYDMLPFGYTF
TRBJ1-1,TRBV7-8,CASSRTGMVVGTEAFF
TRBJ2-7,TRBV7-2,CASKREYRGSYEQYF
TRBJ2-2,TRBV28,CAIGPRDGDYTGELFF
TRBJ1-4,TRBV2,CASSDNTEKLFF
TRBJ2-7,TRBV10-3,CAITASSGLAGYEQYF
TRBJ2-3,TRBV30,CAWKLTSTDTQYF
TRBJ2-3,TRBV5-4,CASSSGMADTQYF
TRBJ2-7,TRBV27,CASSSWDRVGEQYF